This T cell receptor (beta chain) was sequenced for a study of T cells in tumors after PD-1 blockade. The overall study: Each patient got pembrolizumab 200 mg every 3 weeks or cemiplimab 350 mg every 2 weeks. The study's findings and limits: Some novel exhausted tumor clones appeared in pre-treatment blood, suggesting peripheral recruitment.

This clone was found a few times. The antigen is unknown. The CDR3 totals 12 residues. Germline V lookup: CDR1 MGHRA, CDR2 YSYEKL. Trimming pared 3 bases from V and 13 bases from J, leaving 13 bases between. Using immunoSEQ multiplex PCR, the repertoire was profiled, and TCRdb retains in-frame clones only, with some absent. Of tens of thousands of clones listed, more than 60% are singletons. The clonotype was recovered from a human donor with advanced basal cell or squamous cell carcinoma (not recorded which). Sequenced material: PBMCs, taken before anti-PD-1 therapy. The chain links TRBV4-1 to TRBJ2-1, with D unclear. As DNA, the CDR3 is TGCGCCAGCAGCCACCCTACCCGGCCCCAGTTCTTC. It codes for CASSHPTRPQFF.